This section outlines one T cell receptor beta chain sequence together with its context. The sample belongs to a study of identical twins. CDR3 length equals 16 residues. Germline V gives CDR1 MNHEY, CDR2 SMNVEV (reference sequence). V was cut by 8 bases and J by 1 base, with 17 bases left in between. Unique molecular identifiers were in the cDNA, with template-switch universal primer binding. TCRdb independently ran MiXCR on the 5' RACE reads; one entry per CDR3 protein. This sample carries roughly 260,000 distinct CDR3 sequences, approximately 8% of them seen once, and the ten largest clones take under 6.5%. This sample also appeared in a second study, on yellow fever vaccine responses in identical twins.

The clonotype was recovered from a woman aged 18-29 years in good health. The sequencing input was CD8+ T cells sorted from blood. The gene calls are TRBV27 and TRBJ2-2, with TRBD1 as a possible D gene (6 bases). For the CDR3, the DNA is TGTGCCAGCCGATCCCCCGGGACATTGAACACCGGGGAGCTGTTTTTT. It specifies CASRSPGTLNTGELFF.